The 23 T cell receptor beta chains below were found in one sample sequenced in a study of T cells after yellow fever vaccination. TCRdb used MiXCR to reprocess the 5' RACE reads, holding one entry per CDR3 protein. Of 25,000 to 35,000 distinct CDR3 sequences listed, around 4.3% were seen once; the top ten hold 45% to 50%. Sequenced here: CD8+ T cells sorted from PBMCs, sampled 5 days after the yellow fever booster vaccination. All receptors come from a man aged 30 to 45 who received the YFV17D yellow fever vaccine.

This clonotype was observed many times. This chain connects TRBV5-5 to TRBJ2-1, with 7 bases that match TRBD2. The germline gives CDR1 SGHKS, CDR2 YYEKEE (reference sequence). The CDR3 totals 15 residues. Germline trimming cut 4 bases from V and 0 bases from J; bases unmatched to any gene: 4. The CDR3 reads CASSGGGSSYNEQFF. In DNA form, the CDR3 reads TGTGCCAGCAGCGGGGGAGGGAGCTCCTACAATGAGCAGTTCTTC.

This clonotype showed up many times. This chain links TRBV10-2 with TRBJ2-3; no reliable D call. The CDR3 runs to 10 residues. With 6 bases removed from V and 7 bases from J, the gap between germline ends came to 5 bases. Germline-derived CDR1 and CDR2 are WSHSY and SAAADI. CDR3 coding DNA: TGCGCCAGCAGGGATTATACGCAGTATTTT. Protein: CASRDYTQYF.

In its sample, this clonotype was seen many times. V and J are TRBV7-8 and TRBJ2-3, with TRBD1 matching 7 bases. CDR1 is SGHVS, CDR2 FQNEAQ, per germline. CDR3 length equals 15 residues. V trimming: 5 bases; J trimming: 0 bases; junction bases outside the gene matches: 5. Here the CDR3 reads CASSLTGQSTDTQYF. CDR3 bases: TGTGCCAGCAGCCTGACAGGGCAAAGCACAGATACGCAGTATTTT.

The table lists this clonotype with a few counts. The chain combines TRBV25-1 with TRBJ2-1, with TRBD2 identical over 9 bases. This CDR3 is 14 amino acids long. Per the germline V gene, CDR1 is MGHDK and CDR2 is SYGVNS. J lost 4 bases, V lost 7 bases, and 5 bases had no gene match. The CDR3 coding sequence is TGTGCCAGCACCCAGACTAGCGGTTACAATGAGCAGTTCTTC. Amino acid sequence: CASTQTSGYNEQFF.

This clonotype was observed at least ten times. The chain uses TRBV5-1 and TRBJ2-7; a possible D gene is TRBD1 (5 bases). The germline V gene has CDR1 SGHRS and CDR2 YFSETQ. Trimming took 2 bases from V and 4 from J, leaving 10 bases between them. The CDR3 is 13 amino acids. CDR3 region: CASSFPSGYEQYF. CDR3 nucleotide sequence: TGCGCCAGCAGCTTTCCGTCAGGGTACGAGCAGTACTTC.

This clonotype was recorded many times. The chain couples TRBV5-6 to TRBJ2-7; no firm D call. Germline CDR1 is SGHDT and CDR2 is YYEEEE. The CDR3 loop spans 14 amino acids. Trimming stripped 4 bases from V and 2 bases from J, with 13 bases between. CDR3 in amino acids: CASSPNLKPYEQYF. CDR3 DNA sequence: TGTGCCAGCAGCCCGAATCTAAAACCCTACGAGCAGTACTTC.

This clonotype was detected a few times. V usage is TRBV6-5 and J usage is TRBJ1-2; maybe TRBD1 (5 bases). Looked up from germline, CDR1 is MNHEY and CDR2 is SVGAGI. V lost 6 bases, J lost 4 bases, and 9 bases lay in between. The CDR3 covers 12 residues. DNA for the CDR3: TGTGCCAGCAGCACCGGGACCTATGGCTACACCTTC. It translates to CASSTGTYGYTF.

Note on this clonotype: A much larger clone differs from this one at a single base, so this may be a read error. The chain has TRBV29-1 and TRBJ1-2; D is uncertain. The germline V gene has CDR1 SQVTM and CDR2 ANQGSEA. The V and J ends lost 5 bases and 3 bases respectively, with 7 bases between them. This CDR3 spans 11 amino acids. CDR3 nucleotide sequence: TGCAGCGTTCCAGAAGACTATGGCTACACCTTC. This gives the protein CSVPEDYGYTF.

This clonotype was seen at least ten times. V gene TRBV7-6 combines with J gene TRBJ2-5; TRBD2 agrees at 8 bases. This CDR3 has 14 amino acids. The ends lost 4 bases at V and 5 bases at J; junction bases unmatched: 6. Germline V gives CDR1 SGHVS, CDR2 FNYEAQ. The CDR3 sequence: CASSYTAGVETQYF. As DNA, the CDR3 is TGTGCCAGCAGCTATACAGCGGGAGTGGAGACCCAGTACTTC.

This clonotype came up many times. This chain uses TRBV15 with TRBJ2-7; a weak D match, TRBD2 (5 bases). Trimming left V 3 bases short and J 4 bases short, with 10 bases between. The CDR3 extends over 13 amino acids. Germline CDR1 LNHNV, CDR2 YYDKDF (reference sequence). CDR3 amino acids: CATSSRRDYEQYF. The CDR3 coding sequence is TGTGCCACCAGCAGCCGACGGGATTACGAGCAGTACTTC. Using reference TRBV15 and TRBJ2-7 for the parts outside the CDR3, the full variable domain is DAMVIQNPRYQVTQFGKPVTLSCSQTLNHNVMYWYQQKSSQAPKLLFHYYDKDFNNEADTPDNFQSRRPNTSFCFLDIRSPGLGDTAMYLCATSSRRDYEQYFGPGTRLTVT.

This clonotype showed up many times. The rearrangement uses TRBV20-1 and TRBJ2-5; D uncertain. This CDR3 is built from 17 residues. Trimming left V 4 bases short and J 4 bases short, with 25 bases between. Germline CDR1 reads DFQATT; CDR2 reads SNEGSKA (reference sequence). This CDR3 reads CSATPIWSFGVGETQYF. CDR3 nucleotide sequence: TGCAGTGCTACCCCAATATGGAGCTTTGGAGTAGGAGAGACCCAGTACTTC.

Ten or more counts support this clonotype. The genes are TRBV30 and TRBJ2-7; D may be TRBD1 (6 bases). From germline, CDR1 is GTSNPN and CDR2 SVGIG (reference sequence). V was trimmed by 3 bases and J by 0 bases, leaving 9 bases between them. This CDR3 has 13 residues. DNA of the CDR3: TGTGCCTGGAGAACAGGGAGCTCCTACGAGCAGTACTTC. Protein: CAWRTGSSYEQYF. Together with reference TRBV30 and TRBJ2-7, the CDR3 gives the full variable domain: SQTIHQWPATLVQPVGSPLSLECTVEGTSNPNLYWYRQAAGRGLQLLFYSVGIGQISSEVPQNLSASRPQDRQFILSSKKLLLSDSGFYLCAWRTGSSYEQYFGPGTRLTVT.

In this sample, this clonotype turned up many times. The chain couples TRBV5-1 to TRBJ2-3, with 9 bases that match TRBD2. Unmatched junction bases numbered 11, after V lost 0 bases and J lost 6 bases. The V gene's germline CDR1 is SGHRS and CDR2 YFSETQ. The CDR3 loop spans 17 amino acids. CDR3 DNA: TGCGCCAGCAGCTTGGCAGCTAGCGGGGTCCCCGTGGATACGCAGTATTTT. It translates to CASSLAASGVPVDTQYF.

This clonotype showed up many times. The rearrangement joins TRBV29-1 to TRBJ2-2; possibly TRBD1 for D (6 bases). V lost 7 bases to trimming and J lost 7 bases, with 16 bases between them. Germline lookup yields CDR1 SQVTM and CDR2 ANQGSEA. The length of the CDR3 is 13 residues. The CDR3 sequence: CSGQDLEFGELFF. As DNA, the CDR3 is TGCAGCGGACAGGATCTCGAGTTCGGGGAGCTGTTTTTT.

A note on this clonotype: A read error may explain this, as a much larger clone is one base away. The genes are TRBV20-1 and TRBJ2-7; 8 positions agree with TRBD2. Germline-derived CDR1 and CDR2 are DFQATT and SNEGSKA (reference sequence). V gave up 5 bases and J gave up 3 bases; unmatched junction bases: 6. This CDR3 is 13 amino acids long. CDR3 nucleotides: TGCAGTGCTTCCACCGGGAGGGTCTACGAGCAGTACTTC. The encoded protein is CSASTGRVYEQYF.

This clonotype was counted many times. V and J are TRBV30 and TRBJ2-7; 8 bases fit TRBD1. The length of the CDR3 is 14 residues. V gave up 3 bases and J gave up 6 bases; unmatched junction bases: 10. The germline CDR1 and CDR2 sequences are GTSNPN and SVGIG (reference sequence). This CDR3 is CAWSRTGSNLEQYF. In DNA form, the CDR3 reads TGTGCCTGGAGCCGGACAGGGTCCAATCTCGAGCAGTACTTC.

This clonotype was recorded at least ten times. This sequence joins TRBV15 and TRBJ2-6; 7 bases agree with TRBD2. Germline trimming cut 8 bases from V and 6 bases from J; bases unmatched to any gene: 13. This CDR3 has 16 amino acids. Germline V gene data show CDR1 as LNHNV and CDR2 as YYDKDF (reference sequence). This CDR3 is CATVQMGGVKANVLTF. As DNA, the CDR3 is TGTGCCACCGTCCAGATGGGGGGGGTTAAGGCCAACGTCCTGACTTTC.

At least ten counts were recorded for this clonotype. The chain combines TRBV11-3 with TRBJ2-1, with TRBD2 matching 7 bases. The CDR3 is 16 amino acids. The V and J ends lost 4 bases and 4 bases, in that order; junction bases with no gene match: 10. Germline assignment: CDR1 SGHNT and CDR2 YENEEA. The CDR3 DNA follows: TGTGCCAGCAGCTCTAGGGGCGGGAGAGGATACAATGAGCAGTTCTTC. The encoded protein is CASSSRGGRGYNEQFF.

The chain is built from TRBV5-4 and TRBJ2-3; 8 bases are shared with TRBD2. The CDR3 totals 16 residues. Trimming cost V 6 bases and J 2 bases; bases outside gene matches: 11. Germline V lookup: CDR1 SGHNT, CDR2 YYREEE (reference sequence). CDR3 in DNA: TGTGCCAGCACAACTCCCGGGGGGGTGAACACAGATACGCAGTATTTT. As protein: CASTTPGGVNTDTQYF. Drawing the rest from reference TRBV5-4 and TRBJ2-3, the complete variable domain is ETGVTQSPTHLIKTRGQQVTLRCSSQSGHNTVSWYQQALGQGPQFIFQYYREEENGRGNFPPRFSGLQFPNYSSELNVNALELDDSALYLCASTTPGGVNTDTQYFGPGTRLTVL.

This clonotype has a count of ten or more. The chain combines TRBV13 with TRBJ2-7; 7 nucleotides align to TRBD1. There are 13 residues in the CDR3. V trimming: 5 bases; J trimming: 5 bases; junction bases outside the gene matches: 6. Germline CDR1 is PRHDT and CDR2 is FYEKMQ (reference sequence). The DNA of the CDR3 is TGTGCCAGCAGCCCAGGGGGTTTGGACGAGCAGTACTTC. Its translation is CASSPGGLDEQYF. Supplemented by reference TRBV13 and TRBJ2-7, the full variable domain reads AAGVIQSPRHLIKEKRETATLKCYPIPRHDTVYWYQQGPGQDPQFLISFYEKMQSDKGSIPDRFSAQQFSDYHSELNMSSLELGDSALYFCASSPGGLDEQYFGPGTRLTVT.

The sample holds many counts of this clonotype. V gene TRBV5-1 combines with J gene TRBJ2-1; the D is unclear. Germline CDR1 and CDR2: SGHRS and YFSETQ. V gave up 7 bases and J gave up 4 bases, with 9 bases separating them. The CDR3 covers 12 residues. Here the CDR3 DNA reads TGCGCCAGCTCCCCTAGGTACAATGAGCAGTTCTTC. This encodes CASSPRYNEQFF.

This clonotype has a count of ten or more. The chain couples TRBV3-1 to TRBJ2-7; no definite D call. The germline V gene encodes CDR1 LGHDT and CDR2 YNNKEL (reference sequence). The CDR3 extends over 15 amino acids. Trimming stripped 5 bases from V and 0 bases from J, with 14 bases between. The chain's CDR3 is CASSFTPAVSYEQYF. DNA of the CDR3: TGTGCCAGCAGCTTTACCCCTGCAGTCTCCTACGAGCAGTACTTC.

This clonotype was counted at least ten times. The gene calls are TRBV20-1 and TRBJ2-1; 10 positions match TRBD2. The germline CDR1 and CDR2 sequences are DFQATT and SNEGSKA (reference sequence). The ends lost 5 bases at V and 9 bases at J; junction bases unmatched: 4. The CDR3 covers 12 residues. The CDR3 reads CSAVAGGIEQFF. CDR3 nucleotide sequence: TGCAGTGCTGTAGCGGGAGGAATTGAGCAGTTCTTC.